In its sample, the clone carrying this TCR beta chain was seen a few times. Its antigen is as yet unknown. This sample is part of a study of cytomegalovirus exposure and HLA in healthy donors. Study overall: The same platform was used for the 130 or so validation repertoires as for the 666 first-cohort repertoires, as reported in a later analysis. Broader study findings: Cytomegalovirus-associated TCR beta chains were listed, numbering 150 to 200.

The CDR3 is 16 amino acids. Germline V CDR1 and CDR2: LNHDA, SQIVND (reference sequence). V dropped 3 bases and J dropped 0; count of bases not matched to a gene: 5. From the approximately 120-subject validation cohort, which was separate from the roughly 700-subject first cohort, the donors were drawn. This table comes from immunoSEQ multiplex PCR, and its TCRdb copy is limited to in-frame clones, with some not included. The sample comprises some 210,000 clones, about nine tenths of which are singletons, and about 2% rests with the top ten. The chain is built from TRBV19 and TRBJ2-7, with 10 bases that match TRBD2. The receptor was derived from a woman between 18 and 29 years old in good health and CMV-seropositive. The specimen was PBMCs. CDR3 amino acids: CASSMLAGASSYEQYF. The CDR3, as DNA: TGTGCCAGTAGTATGCTAGCGGGAGCGAGCTCCTACGAGCAGTACTTC.